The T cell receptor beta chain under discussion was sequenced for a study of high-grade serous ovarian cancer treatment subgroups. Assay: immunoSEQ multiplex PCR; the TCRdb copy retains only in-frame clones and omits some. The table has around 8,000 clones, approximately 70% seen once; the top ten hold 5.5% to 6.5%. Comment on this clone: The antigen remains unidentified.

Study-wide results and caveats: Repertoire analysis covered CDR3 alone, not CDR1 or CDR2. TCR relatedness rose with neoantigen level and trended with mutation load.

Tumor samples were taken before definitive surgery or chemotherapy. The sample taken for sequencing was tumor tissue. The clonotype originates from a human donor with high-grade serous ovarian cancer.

The CDR3 is CASSQPTGTGFGQPQHF. In DNA form, the CDR3 reads TGTGCCAGCAGCCAACCAACCGGGACAGGATTCGGACAGCCCCAGCATTTT. This chain joins TRBV4-2 and TRBJ1-5; 8 nucleotides align to TRBD1. Germline V gene sequence: CDR1 LGHNA, CDR2 YNFKEQ. The length of the CDR3 is 17 residues. V shed 2 bases, J shed 7 bases, and the junction held 13 bases outside the gene matches.